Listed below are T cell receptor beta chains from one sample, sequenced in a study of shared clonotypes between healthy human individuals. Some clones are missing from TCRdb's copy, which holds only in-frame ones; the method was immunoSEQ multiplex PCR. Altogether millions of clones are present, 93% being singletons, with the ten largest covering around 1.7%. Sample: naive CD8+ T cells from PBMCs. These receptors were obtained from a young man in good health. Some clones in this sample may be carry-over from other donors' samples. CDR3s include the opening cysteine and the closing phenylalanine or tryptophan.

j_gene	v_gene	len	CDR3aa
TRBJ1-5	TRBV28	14	CASSLFVDDQPQHF
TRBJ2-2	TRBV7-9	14	CASSVVPDTGELFF
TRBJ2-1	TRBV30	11	CAWSVGGEQFF
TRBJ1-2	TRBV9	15	CASSLQPGTGQGYTF
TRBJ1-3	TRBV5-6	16	CASSVRVQVLGNTIYF
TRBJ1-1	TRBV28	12	CASSFGNTEAFF
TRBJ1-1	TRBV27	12	CASSFGNTEAFF
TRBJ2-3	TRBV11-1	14	CASGGPPRTDTQYF
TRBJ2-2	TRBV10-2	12	CASGLGVGELFF
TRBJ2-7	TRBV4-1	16	CASSQVGGPLAYEQYF
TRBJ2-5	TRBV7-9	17	CASTIDGTGDQRETQYF
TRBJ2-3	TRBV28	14	CASSLWANTDTQYF
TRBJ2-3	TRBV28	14	CASSLWGNSARRYF
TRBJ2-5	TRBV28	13	CASSFPSSKAQYF
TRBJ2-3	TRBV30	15	CAWTTGTGSADTQYF